This T cell receptor beta chain was sequenced in a study of lymphopenia after photon versus proton radiotherapy. Study-wide results and limits: After the lymphocyte nadir, photon-treated repertoires showed oligoclonal expansion, especially of CD8+ Temra cells. Post-nadir TCR diversity decline inversely tracked overall survival among those who died. Relative stability marked proton patients; photon patients lost diversity and naive cells.

A note on this clone: Its antigen is undetermined.

Clones were read by immunoSEQ multiplex PCR, and TCRdb kept only the in-frame ones, dropping some. The data show about 70,000 clones, with 85% to 95% seen just once and roughly 2.3% held by the top ten. CDR3 length equals 13 residues. The J segment lost 6 bases and the V segment lost 5 bases, leaving 6 bases of the junction unmatched. Germline CDR1 reads MNHEY; CDR2 reads SMNVEV (reference sequence). Sequences were derived from peripheral blood, sampled from a patient treated with photon-based radiotherapy. The chain couples TRBV27 to TRBJ1-1, with 7 bases fitting TRBD1. The TCR comes from a woman in her thirties or forties with cholangiocarcinoma. The CDR3 is CASSPRQGPEAFF. As DNA, the CDR3 is TGTGCCAGCAGTCCAAGACAGGGCCCTGAAGCTTTCTTT.